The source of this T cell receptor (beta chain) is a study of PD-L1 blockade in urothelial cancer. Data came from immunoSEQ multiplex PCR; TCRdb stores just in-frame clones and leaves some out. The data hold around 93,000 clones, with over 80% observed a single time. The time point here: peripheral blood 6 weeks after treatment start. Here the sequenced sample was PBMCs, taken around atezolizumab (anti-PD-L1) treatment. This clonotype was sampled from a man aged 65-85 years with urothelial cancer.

The CDR3: CASRVGEDEQYF. The CDR3 DNA reads as TGTGCCAGCCGAGTTGGGGAGGACGAGCAGTACTTC. V gene TRBV6-5 combines with J gene TRBJ2-7; D is perhaps TRBD2 (6 bases). Germline CDR1 and CDR2: MNHEY and SVGAGI. This CDR3 is 12 amino acids long. Trimming stripped 8 bases from V and 5 bases from J, with 13 bases between.